Shown below are 4 T cell receptor beta chains from a single sample sequenced in a study of regulatory T cells in long-lasting Graves disease (dated by TCRdb to the early 2020s). Libraries were prepared through multiplex PCR. TCRdb records Illumina HiSeq 4000 as the sequencer. iRepertoire HTBI primers and Arm-PCR amplification of CDR3 regions were used to construct TCR beta libraries. TCRdb itself trimmed the public reads at Q25 with fastp, ran MiXCR and retained productive beta chains. Entries that share a CDR3 protein sequence are merged under the most common genes and DNA. This sample holds about 200,000 distinct CDR3 sequences; around 19% were observed only once. The top ten clones comprise 22% of the sample. Taken with the paper, the label for time point translates to: newly diagnosed GD, antithyroid drugs for less than 3 months. For both TCR sequencing and RNA sequencing, RNA was extracted from PBMCs in TRIzol.

The material was peripheral blood mononuclear cells (PBMCs), obtained at new diagnosis, from a patient treated with antithyroid drugs. These receptors were collected from a female donor with Graves disease.

Many counts were recorded for this clonotype. This chain connects TRBV7-2 to TRBJ2-3; possible D gene TRBD2, 6 bases. Trimming removed 4 bases at V and 3 bases at J, with 14 bases between. In germline, CDR1 is SGHTA, CDR2 FQGNSA. The length of the CDR3 is 15 residues. CDR3: CASSSIAAPTDTQYF. CDR3 nucleotide sequence: TGTGCCAGCAGCTCGATAGCGGCGCCGACAGATACGCAGTATTTT.

This clonotype has a count of ten or more. The gene calls are TRBV12-3 or TRBV12-4 and TRBJ2-3; TRBD2 matches at 7 bases. The CDR3 has 18 amino acids. Losses at the gene ends were 5 bases for V and 9 bases for J; bases not matched to a gene: 23. Written as DNA, the CDR3 is TGTGCCAGCAGTCCCCTCCCCCCTAGCTCCCCGGGGGGAGGAACGCAGTATTTT. Amino acid sequence: CASSPLPPSSPGGGTQYF.

The sample holds many counts of this clonotype. The V and J genes are TRBV2 and TRBJ1-1, with 7 bases matching TRBD1. Germline V gives CDR1 SNHLY, CDR2 FYNNEI. The CDR3 runs to 15 residues. The V gene end was trimmed by 0 bases and the J gene end by 3 bases; junction bases not matched to a gene: 4. The chain's CDR3 is CASSEAQDRDTEAFF. The CDR3 nucleotides are TGTGCCAGCAGTGAAGCGCAAGACAGGGACACTGAAGCTTTCTTT.

The chain employs TRBV19 and TRBJ2-5, with 7 bases fitting TRBD2. The J segment lost 1 base and the V segment lost 4 bases, leaving 3 bases of the junction unmatched. Per germline, CDR1 LNHDA and CDR2 SQIVND (reference sequence). The CDR3 is 14 residues long. CDR3 sequence reads: CASSTLAGQETQYF. The CDR3 DNA reads as TGTGCCAGTAGTACCTTAGCGGGCCAAGAGACCCAGTACTTC.